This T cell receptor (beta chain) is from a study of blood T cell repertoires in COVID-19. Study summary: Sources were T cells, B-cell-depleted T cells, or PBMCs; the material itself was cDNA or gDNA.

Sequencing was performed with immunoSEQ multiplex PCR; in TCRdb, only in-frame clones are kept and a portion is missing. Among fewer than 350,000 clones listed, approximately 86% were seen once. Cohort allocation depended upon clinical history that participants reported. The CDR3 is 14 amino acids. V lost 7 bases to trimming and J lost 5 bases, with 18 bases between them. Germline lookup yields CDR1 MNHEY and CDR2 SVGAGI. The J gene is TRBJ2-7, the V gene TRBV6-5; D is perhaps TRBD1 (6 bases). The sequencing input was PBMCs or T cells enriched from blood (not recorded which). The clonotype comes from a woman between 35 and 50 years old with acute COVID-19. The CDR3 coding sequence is TGTGCCAGCAAACTCAACCGGGACACTCACGAGCAGTACTTC. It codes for CASKLNRDTHEQYF.